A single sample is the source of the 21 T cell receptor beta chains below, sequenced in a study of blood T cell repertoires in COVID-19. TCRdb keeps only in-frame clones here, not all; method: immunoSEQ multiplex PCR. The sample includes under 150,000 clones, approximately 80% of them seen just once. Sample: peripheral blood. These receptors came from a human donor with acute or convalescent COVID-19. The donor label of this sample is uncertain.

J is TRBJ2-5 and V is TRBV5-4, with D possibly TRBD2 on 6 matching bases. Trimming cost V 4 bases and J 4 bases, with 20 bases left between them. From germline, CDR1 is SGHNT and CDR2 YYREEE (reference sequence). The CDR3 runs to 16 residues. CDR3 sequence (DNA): TGTGCCAGCAGCCCTAGGGGATCAAGGCGGGGAGAGACCCAGTACTTC. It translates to CASSPRGSRRGETQYF.

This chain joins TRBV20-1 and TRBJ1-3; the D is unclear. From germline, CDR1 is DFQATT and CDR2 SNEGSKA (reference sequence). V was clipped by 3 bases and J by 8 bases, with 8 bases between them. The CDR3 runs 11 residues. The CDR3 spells CSASPRDTIYF. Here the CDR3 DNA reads TGCAGTGCTAGCCCCCGAGACACCATATATTTT.

The CDR3 spells CASTMDYPYGYTF. CDR3 DNA sequence: TGTGCCAGCACTATGGACTACCCTTATGGCTACACCTTC. The V gene is TRBV12-3 or TRBV12-4, the J gene TRBJ1-2; D gene unclear. The CDR3 has 13 residues. V shed 7 bases and J shed 5 bases, with 14 bases lying between them.

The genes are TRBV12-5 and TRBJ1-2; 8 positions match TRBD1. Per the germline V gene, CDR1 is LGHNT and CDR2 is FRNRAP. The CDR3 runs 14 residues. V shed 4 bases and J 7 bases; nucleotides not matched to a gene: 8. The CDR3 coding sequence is TGTGCTAGTGGTTATTCAGGGGGCTGGCTTGGCTACACCTTC. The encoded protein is CASGYSGGWLGYTF. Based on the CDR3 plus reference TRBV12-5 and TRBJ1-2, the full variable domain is DARVTQTPRHKVTEMGQEVTMRCQPILGHNTVFWYRQTMMQGLELLAYFRNRAPLDDSGMPKDRFSAEMPDATLATLKIQPSEPRDSAVYFCASGYSGGWLGYTFGSGTRLTVV.

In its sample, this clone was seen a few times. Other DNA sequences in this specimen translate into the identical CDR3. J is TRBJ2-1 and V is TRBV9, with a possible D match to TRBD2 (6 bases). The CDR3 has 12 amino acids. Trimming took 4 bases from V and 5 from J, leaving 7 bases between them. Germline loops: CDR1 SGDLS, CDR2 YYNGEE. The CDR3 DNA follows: TGTGCCAGCAGCCCTAGCGACAATGAGCAGTTCTTC. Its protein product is CASSPSDNEQFF. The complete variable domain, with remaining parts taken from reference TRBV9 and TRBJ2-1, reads DSGVTQTPKHLITATGQRVTLRCSPRSGDLSVYWYQQSLDQGLQFLIQYYNGEERAKGNILERFSAQQFPDLHSELNLSSLELGDSALYFCASSPSDNEQFFGPGTRLTVL.

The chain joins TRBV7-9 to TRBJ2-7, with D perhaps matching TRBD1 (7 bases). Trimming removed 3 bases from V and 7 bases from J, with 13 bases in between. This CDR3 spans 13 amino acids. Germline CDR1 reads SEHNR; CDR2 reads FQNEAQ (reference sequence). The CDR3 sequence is CASSLEGAREQYV. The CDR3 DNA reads TGTGCCAGCAGCTTGGAGGGGGCAAGAGAGCAGTACGTC.

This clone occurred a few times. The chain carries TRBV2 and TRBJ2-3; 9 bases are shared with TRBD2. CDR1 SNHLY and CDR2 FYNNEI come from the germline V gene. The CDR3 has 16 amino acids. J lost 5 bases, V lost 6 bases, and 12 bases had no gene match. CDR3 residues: CASSLGVLAGLDTQYF. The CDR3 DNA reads TGTGCCAGCAGCCTGGGGGTGCTAGCGGGGCTAGATACGCAGTATTTT.

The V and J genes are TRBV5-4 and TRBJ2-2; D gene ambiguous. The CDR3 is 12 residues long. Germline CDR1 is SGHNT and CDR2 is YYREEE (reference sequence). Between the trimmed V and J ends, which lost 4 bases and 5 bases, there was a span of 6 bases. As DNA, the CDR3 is TGTGCCAGCAGCCGAGAGACCGGGGAGCTGTTTTTT. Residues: CASSRETGELFF.

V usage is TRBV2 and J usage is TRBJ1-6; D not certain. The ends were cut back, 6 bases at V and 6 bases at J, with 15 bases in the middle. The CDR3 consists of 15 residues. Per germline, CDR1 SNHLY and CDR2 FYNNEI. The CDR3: CASRLQTGSNSPLHF. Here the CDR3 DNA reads TGTGCCAGCAGGCTGCAAACCGGGAGTAATTCACCCCTCCACTTT.

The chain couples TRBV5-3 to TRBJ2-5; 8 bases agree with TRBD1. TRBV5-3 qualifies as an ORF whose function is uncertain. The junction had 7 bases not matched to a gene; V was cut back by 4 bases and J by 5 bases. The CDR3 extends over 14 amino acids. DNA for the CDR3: TGTGCCAGAAGCAGGGACAGGCCTCGGGAGACCCAGTACTTC. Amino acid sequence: CARSRDRPRETQYF.

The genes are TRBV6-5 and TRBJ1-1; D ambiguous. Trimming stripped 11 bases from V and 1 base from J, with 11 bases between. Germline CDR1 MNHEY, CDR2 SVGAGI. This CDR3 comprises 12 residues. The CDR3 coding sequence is TGTGCCTCGATTAGAGGGAACACTGAAGCTTTCTTT. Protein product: CASIRGNTEAFF.

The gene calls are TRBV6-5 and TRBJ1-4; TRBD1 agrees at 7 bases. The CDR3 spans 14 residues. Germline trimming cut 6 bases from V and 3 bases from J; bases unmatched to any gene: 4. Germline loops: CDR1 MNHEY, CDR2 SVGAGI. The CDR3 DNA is TGTGCCAGCAGCGGGACAGCGGCTAATGAAAAACTGTTTTTT. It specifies CASSGTAANEKLFF.

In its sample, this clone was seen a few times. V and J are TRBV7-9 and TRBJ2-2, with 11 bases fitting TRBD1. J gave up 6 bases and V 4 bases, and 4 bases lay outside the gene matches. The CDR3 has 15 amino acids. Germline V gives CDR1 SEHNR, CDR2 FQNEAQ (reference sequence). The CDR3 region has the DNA TGTGCCAGCAGCTCCTGGGACAGGGGGGCCGGGGAGCTGTTTTTT. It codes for CASSSWDRGAGELFF.

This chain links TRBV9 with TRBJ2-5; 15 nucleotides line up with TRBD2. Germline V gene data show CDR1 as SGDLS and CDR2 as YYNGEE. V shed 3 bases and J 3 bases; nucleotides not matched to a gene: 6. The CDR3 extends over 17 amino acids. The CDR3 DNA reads TGTGCCAGCAGCGCGGGACTAGCGGGGGGTATCGAAGAGACCCAGTACTTC. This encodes CASSAGLAGGIEETQYF. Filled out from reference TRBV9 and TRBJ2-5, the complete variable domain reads DSGVTQTPKHLITATGQRVTLRCSPRSGDLSVYWYQQSLDQGLQFLIQYYNGEERAKGNILERFSAQQFPDLHSELNLSSLELGDSALYFCASSAGLAGGIEETQYFGPGTRLLVL.

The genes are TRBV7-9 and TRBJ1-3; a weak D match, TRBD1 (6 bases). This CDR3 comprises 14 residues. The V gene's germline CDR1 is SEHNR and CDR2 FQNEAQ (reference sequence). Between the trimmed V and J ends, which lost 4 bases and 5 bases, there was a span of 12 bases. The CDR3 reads CASSSGTPRNTIYF. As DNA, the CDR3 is TGTGCCAGCAGCTCCGGGACACCTAGAAACACCATATATTTT.

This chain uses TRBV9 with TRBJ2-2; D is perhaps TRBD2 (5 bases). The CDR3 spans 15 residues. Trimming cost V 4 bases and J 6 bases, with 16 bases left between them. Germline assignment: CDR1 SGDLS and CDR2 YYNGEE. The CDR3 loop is CASSPRSGKAGELFF. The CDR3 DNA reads TGTGCCAGCAGCCCGAGGAGCGGTAAGGCCGGGGAGCTGTTTTTT.

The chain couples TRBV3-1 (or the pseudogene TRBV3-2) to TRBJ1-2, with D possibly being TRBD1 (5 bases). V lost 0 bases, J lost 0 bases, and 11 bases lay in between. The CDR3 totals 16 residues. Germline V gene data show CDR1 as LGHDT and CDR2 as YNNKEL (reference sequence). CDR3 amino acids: CASSQDGFRANYGYTF. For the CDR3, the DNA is TGTGCCAGCAGCCAAGATGGATTCAGGGCTAACTATGGCTACACCTTC.

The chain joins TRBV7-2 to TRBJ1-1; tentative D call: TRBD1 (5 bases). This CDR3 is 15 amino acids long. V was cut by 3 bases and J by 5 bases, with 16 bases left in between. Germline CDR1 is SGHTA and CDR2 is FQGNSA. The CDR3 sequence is CASSLAGGRRTEAFF. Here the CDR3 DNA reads TGTGCCAGCAGCTTGGCCGGGGGACGTAGAACTGAAGCTTTCTTT.

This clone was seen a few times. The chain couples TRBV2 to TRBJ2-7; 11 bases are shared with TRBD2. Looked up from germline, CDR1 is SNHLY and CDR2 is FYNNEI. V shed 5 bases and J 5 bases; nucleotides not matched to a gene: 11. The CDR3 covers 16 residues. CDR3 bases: TGTGCCAGCAGTTACCTTCCTAGCGGGGGGAATAACGAGCAGTACGTC. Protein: CASSYLPSGGNNEQYV.

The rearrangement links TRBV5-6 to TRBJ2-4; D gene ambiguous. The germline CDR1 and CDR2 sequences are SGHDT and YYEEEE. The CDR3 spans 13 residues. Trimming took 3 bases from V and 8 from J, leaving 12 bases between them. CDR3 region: CASSSMGLDIQYF. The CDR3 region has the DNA TGTGCCAGCAGCTCGATGGGCTTGGACATTCAGTACTTC.

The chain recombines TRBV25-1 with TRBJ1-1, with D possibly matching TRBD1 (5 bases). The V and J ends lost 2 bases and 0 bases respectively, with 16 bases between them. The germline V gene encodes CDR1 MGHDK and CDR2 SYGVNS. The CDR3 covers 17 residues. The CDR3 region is CASSERRAGWMNTEAFF. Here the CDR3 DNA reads TGTGCCAGCAGTGAAAGAAGAGCAGGGTGGATGAACACTGAAGCTTTCTTT. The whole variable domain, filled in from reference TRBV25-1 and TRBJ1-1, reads EADIYQTPRYLVIGTGKKITLECSQTMGHDKMYWYQQDPGMELHLIHYSYGVNSTEKGDLSSESTVSRIRTEHFPLTLESARPSHTSQYLCASSERRAGWMNTEAFFGQGTRLTVV.